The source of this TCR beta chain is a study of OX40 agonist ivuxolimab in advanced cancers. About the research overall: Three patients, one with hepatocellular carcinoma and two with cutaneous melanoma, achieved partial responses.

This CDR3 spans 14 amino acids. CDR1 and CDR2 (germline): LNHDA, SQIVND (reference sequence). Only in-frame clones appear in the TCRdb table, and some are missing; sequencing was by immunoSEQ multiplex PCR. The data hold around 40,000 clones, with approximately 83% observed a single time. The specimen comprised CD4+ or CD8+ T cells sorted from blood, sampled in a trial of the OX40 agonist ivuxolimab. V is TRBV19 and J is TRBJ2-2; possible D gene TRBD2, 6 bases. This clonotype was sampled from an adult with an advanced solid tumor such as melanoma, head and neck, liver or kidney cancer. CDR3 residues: CATRRVQNTGELFF. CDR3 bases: TGTGCGACTCGGAGGGTCCAGAACACCGGGGAGCTGTTTTTT.